These 26 T cell receptor beta chains were all obtained from the same sample, sequenced in a study of human T cells and chemical hapten exposure. One entry per CDR3 protein, called by TCRdb with MiXCR from the RACE reads. This table holds roughly 380,000 distinct CDR3 sequences, less than 6.5% found once. The time point: pre-sensitization, week 0. Documented treatment: therapeutic diphenylcyclopropenone sensitization with weekly scalp DPC. Here the sequenced sample was whole blood, taken in connection with sensitization to the hapten diphenylcyclopropenone (DPC). The receptor source for this set is a woman aged 50 to 65 with alopecia areata. Some clones in this sample may be carry-over from other donors' samples.

This clonotype was counted at least ten times. The CDR3 DNA reads TGTGCCAGCAGCACAAGACAAGATACGCAGTATTTT. The encoded protein is CASSTRQDTQYF. The chain carries TRBV11-1 and TRBJ2-3; D is unresolved. Germline V gene sequence: CDR1 SGHAT, CDR2 FQDESV (reference sequence). The CDR3 totals 12 residues. Trimming pared 5 bases from V and 5 bases from J, leaving 8 bases between.

This clonotype was detected ten times or more. The rearrangement uses TRBV11-2 and TRBJ2-7, with 10 bases matching TRBD1. After removal of 1 base from V and 5 bases from J, the junction contained 8 bases not matched to a gene. Germline CDR1 reads SGHAT; CDR2 reads FQNNGV. The CDR3 totals 16 residues. DNA for the CDR3: TGTGCCAGCAGCTTAGCCCCGGGACAGGGGTACAACGAGCAGTACTTC. Encoded protein: CASSLAPGQGYNEQYF.

The chain joins TRBV18 to TRBJ2-7, with a possible D match to TRBD1 (5 bases). V was pared by 3 bases and J by 8 bases, with 17 bases between. This CDR3 spans 14 amino acids. Per germline, CDR1 KGHSH and CDR2 LQKENI. CDR3 DNA: TGTGCCAGCTCACCTGAACAGGCCTCTACGAAGCAGTACTTC. Its protein product is CASSPEQASTKQYF.

DNA of the CDR3: TGTGCCTGGGGGCGGGGCAATCAGCCCCAGCATTTT. Protein sequence: CAWGRGNQPQHF. The chain employs TRBV30 and TRBJ1-5; D not resolved. This CDR3 contains 12 residues. V was cut by 5 bases and J by 2 bases, with 7 bases left in between. The germline CDR1 and CDR2 sequences are GTSNPN and SVGIG (reference sequence).

In this sample, this clonotype turned up a few times. This chain joins TRBV29-1 and TRBJ2-1; 9 positions agree with TRBD1. Losses at the gene ends were 3 bases for V and 4 bases for J; bases not matched to a gene: 4. The CDR3 is made up of 14 amino acids. CDR1 and CDR2 from the germline V gene are SQVTM and ANQGSEA. The CDR3: CSVEGQGSYNEQFF. CDR3 nucleotide sequence: TGCAGCGTTGAGGGACAGGGTTCTTACAATGAGCAGTTCTTC.

This clonotype was counted between two and nine times. This rearrangement joins TRBV27 to TRBJ2-1; D unclear. The V gene lost 3 bases and the J gene lost 6 bases, with 9 bases spanning the gap. Germline V gene sequence: CDR1 MNHEY, CDR2 SMNVEV (reference sequence). The CDR3 is made up of 13 amino acids. Here the CDR3 DNA reads TGTGCCAGCAGTTTGTATTCGGCCAATGAGCAGTTCTTC. It encodes CASSLYSANEQFF.

The chain couples TRBV7-9 to TRBJ1-4; no firm D call. CDR3 length: 15 residues. The germline V gene encodes CDR1 SEHNR and CDR2 FQNEAQ (reference sequence). V was trimmed by 1 base and J by 5 bases, leaving 11 bases between them. In DNA form, the CDR3 reads TGTGCCAGCAGCTTAGACCGAATAAGGAATGAAAAACTGTTTTTT. Translation gives CASSLDRIRNEKLFF.

This clonotype was counted between two and nine times. This chain links TRBV5-4 with TRBJ2-2; D tentatively reads TRBD1 or TRBD2 (5 bases each). This CDR3 spans 15 amino acids. V gave up 3 bases and J gave up 2 bases, with 11 bases separating them. Germline V gene sequence: CDR1 SGHNT, CDR2 YYREEE (reference sequence). The CDR3 DNA reads TGTGCCAGCAGCTCGGGACCAATTAACACCGGGGAGCTGTTTTTT. Amino acid sequence: CASSSGPINTGELFF.

At least ten counts were recorded for this clonotype. CDR3 sequence reads: CASSYSRLAGPGDTQYF. CDR3 sequence (DNA): TGTGCCAGCAGTTATAGTCGACTAGCGGGACCCGGAGATACGCAGTATTTT. The rearrangement joins TRBV6-2 or TRBV6-3 to TRBJ2-3; 11 bases align to TRBD2. Germline loops: CDR1 MNHEY, CDR2 SVGEGT. V dropped 3 bases and J dropped 5; count of bases not matched to a gene: 10. CDR3 length: 17 residues.

CDR3 in DNA: TGTGCCAGTAGTATTGGCAACAGGGGGCTAGGTAGCAATCAGCCCCAGCATTTT. This sequence encodes CASSIGNRGLGSNQPQHF. This chain uses TRBV19 with TRBJ1-5; 9 nucleotides match TRBD1. CDR1 and CDR2 from the germline V gene are LNHDA and SQIVND (reference sequence). The V and J ends lost 3 bases and 0 bases, in that order; junction bases with no gene match: 9. This CDR3 is built from 18 residues.

This clonotype was counted many times. This chain uses TRBV7-9 with TRBJ2-3; 7 nucleotides match TRBD2. The germline V gene has CDR1 SEHNR and CDR2 FQNEAQ (reference sequence). The CDR3 runs to 14 residues. Trimming removed 4 bases from V and 4 bases from J; junction bases left unmatched: 5. The CDR3, as DNA: TGTGCCAGCAGCTCAGGACTAGGTGCAGATACGCAGTATTTT. Translated: CASSSGLGADTQYF.

The CDR3 region has the DNA TGCGCCAGCAGCCATCTCCTAGCGGGAGTGAACACCGGGGAGCTGTTTTTT. Translating it yields CASSHLLAGVNTGELFF. This sequence joins TRBV4-3 and TRBJ2-2, with TRBD2 identical over 10 bases. V shed 3 bases, J shed 1 base, and the junction held 5 bases outside the gene matches. The CDR3 loop spans 17 amino acids. In germline, CDR1 is LGHNA, CDR2 YSLEER.

Many counts were recorded for this clonotype. V gene TRBV5-1 combines with J gene TRBJ2-1; 8 nucleotides agree with TRBD2. This CDR3 is built from 15 residues. Germline V gene lookup returns CDR1 SGHRS and CDR2 YFSETQ. The ends lost 3 bases at V and 7 bases at J; junction bases unmatched: 9. CDR3 sequence: CASSWAGGANNEQFF. As DNA, the CDR3 is TGCGCCAGCAGCTGGGCCGGGGGGGCCAATAATGAGCAGTTCTTC. Full variable domain (missing parts from reference TRBV5-1 and TRBJ2-1): KAGVTQTPRYLIKTRGQQVTLSCSPISGHRSVSWYQQTPGQGLQFLFEYFSETQRNKGNFPGRFSGRQFSNSRSEMNVSTLELGDSALYLCASSWAGGANNEQFFGPGTRLTVL.

The chain combines TRBV20-1 with TRBJ2-4; TRBD1 is a possible D gene (6 bases). Germline CDR1 is DFQATT and CDR2 is SNEGSKA (reference sequence). The V end lost 3 bases, the J end lost 4 bases, and 7 bases lay between the germline ends. The CDR3 is 12 residues long. For the CDR3, the DNA is TGCAGTGCTAGTACAGGGAAAAACATTCAGTACTTC. Its translation is CSASTGKNIQYF.

V usage is TRBV14 and J usage is TRBJ2-7; the D gene could be TRBD1 or TRBD2 (5 bases each). The V gene lost 0 bases and the J gene lost 6 bases, with 12 bases spanning the gap. The CDR3 length is 14 residues. Germline V lookup: CDR1 SGHDN, CDR2 FVKESK. This CDR3 reads CASSQEVRDVEQYF. The CDR3 DNA reads TGTGCCAGCAGCCAAGAAGTCAGGGACGTCGAGCAGTACTTC.

This clonotype has ten or more counts. The rearrangement joins TRBV25-1 to TRBJ2-7; 9 nucleotides agree with TRBD1. The trim removed 1 base at V and 1 base at J, leaving 2 bases unmatched. The CDR3 sequence is 15 residues long. Germline CDR1 is MGHDK and CDR2 is SYGVNS. The CDR3: CASSEWGTGSYEQYF. The CDR3 DNA is TGTGCCAGCAGTGAATGGGGGACAGGGTCCTACGAGCAGTACTTC.

The J gene is TRBJ2-3, the V gene TRBV30; D ambiguous. The ends were cut back, 1 base at V and 4 bases at J, with 3 bases in the middle. CDR1 and CDR2 from the germline V gene are GTSNPN and SVGIG (reference sequence). The CDR3 runs 11 residues. CDR3 residues: CAWSEADTQYF. DNA of the CDR3: TGTGCCTGGAGTGAAGCAGATACGCAGTATTTT.

The table lists this clonotype with many counts. J is TRBJ2-1 and V is TRBV6-2 or TRBV6-3; 8 positions agree with TRBD2. CDR1 MNHEY and CDR2 SVGEGT come from the germline V gene. Trimming took 8 bases from V and 8 from J; bases not matched to a gene: 11. The CDR3 consists of 14 residues. CDR3 in amino acids: CASLGLAQRDEQFF. The CDR3 nucleotides read TGTGCCAGCCTTGGACTAGCACAAAGGGATGAGCAGTTCTTC.

This clonotype was counted ten times or more. The chain is built from TRBV29-1 and TRBJ2-5; no definite D call. Per germline, CDR1 SQVTM and CDR2 ANQGSEA. Deletions cut 0 bases from V and 4 bases from J, with 9 bases between. CDR3 length: 13 residues. CDR3: CSVEDNLGETQYF. As DNA, the CDR3 is TGCAGCGTTGAAGATAATCTCGGAGAGACCCAGTACTTC. Combining the CDR3 with reference TRBV29-1 and TRBJ2-5 gives the whole variable domain SAVISQKPSRDICQRGTSLTIQCQVDSQVTMMFWYRQQPGQSLTLIATANQGSEATYESGFVIDKFPISRPNLTFSTLTVSNMSPEDSSIYLCSVEDNLGETQYFGPGTRLLVL.

This clonotype was detected many times. This chain links TRBV18 with TRBJ1-2, with 7 bases fitting TRBD1. CDR3 size: 20 residues. J gave up 4 bases and V 2 bases, and 22 bases lay outside the gene matches. Germline CDR1 KGHSH, CDR2 LQKENI. CDR3 coding DNA: TGTGCCAGCTCACCAACCCCCTGGGACAGCGAATTTCCTCCGCCCTATGGCTACACCTTC. This encodes CASSPTPWDSEFPPPYGYTF.

This clonotype was seen more than once but under ten times. The chain links TRBV2 to TRBJ1-5; no firm D call. CDR3 length: 16 amino acids. Germline loops: CDR1 SNHLY, CDR2 FYNNEI. The V and J ends lost 7 bases and 2 bases respectively, with 18 bases between them. The CDR3 is CASKGPSGSGNQPQHF. Here the CDR3 DNA reads TGTGCCAGCAAAGGGCCCTCAGGTTCGGGCAATCAGCCCCAGCATTTT.

In this sample, this clonotype turned up a few times. J is TRBJ2-1 and V is TRBV10-3; possible D gene TRBD1, 6 bases. The germline V and J ends were trimmed by 10 bases and 2 bases, with 24 bases remaining between them. The CDR3 spans 17 residues. Germline loops: CDR1 ENHRY, CDR2 SYGVKD. CDR3 protein: CASQISPLDRPYNEQFF. The CDR3 DNA reads as TGTGCCAGTCAGATCAGCCCCTTAGACAGGCCCTACAATGAGCAGTTCTTC.

Worth noting for this clonotype: An end of the junction does not agree with germline; a read error may underlie this. The genes are TRBV3-1 and TRBJ2-1; TRBD2 matches at 9 bases. Germline CDR1 LGHDT, CDR2 YNNKEL (reference sequence). CDR3 length: 17 amino acids. The CDR3 region is CASSQVQSTSGEDEHFF. The CDR3 DNA reads TGTGCCAGCAGCCAAGTTCAATCGACTAGCGGTGAAGATGAGCACTTCTTC.

This chain connects TRBV27 to TRBJ2-1; 10 bases align to TRBD2. The length of the CDR3 is 15 residues. Trimming at V came to 5 bases and at J to 8 bases, leaving 9 bases not matched to a gene. Looked up from germline, CDR1 is MNHEY and CDR2 is SMNVEV (reference sequence). In DNA form, the CDR3 reads TGTGCCAGCAGTCCTACTAGCGGGGATGGGGATGAGCAGTTCTTC. It specifies CASSPTSGDGDEQFF.

The chain joins TRBV6-6 to TRBJ1-1; D possibly corresponds to TRBD1 (5 bases). This CDR3 has 12 amino acids. Germline V gene lookup returns CDR1 MNHNY and CDR2 SVGAGI (reference sequence). V lost 10 bases and J lost 2, with 11 bases in between. CDR3 region: CAIREVNTEAFF. As DNA, the CDR3 is TGTGCCATCAGGGAGGTAAACACTGAAGCTTTCTTT.

As concerns this clonotype: A read error may be the cause here, since a much bigger clone is one base away. The chain carries TRBV6-5 and TRBJ2-7; D ambiguous. CDR1 MNHEY and CDR2 SVGAGI come from the germline V gene. CDR3 length: 15 residues. This CDR3 reads CTSSYADGSSYEQYF. DNA for the CDR3: TGTACCAGCAGTTACGCGGACGGATCATCCTACGAGCAGTACTTC.